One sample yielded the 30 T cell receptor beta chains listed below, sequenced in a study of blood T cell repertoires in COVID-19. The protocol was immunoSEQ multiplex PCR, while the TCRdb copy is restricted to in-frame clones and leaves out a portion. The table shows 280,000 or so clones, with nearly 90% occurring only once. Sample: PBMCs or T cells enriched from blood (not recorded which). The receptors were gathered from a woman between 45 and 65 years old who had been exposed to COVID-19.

Written as DNA, the CDR3 is TGTGCCAACCGACAGGGCATGAACACTGAAGCTTTCTTT. As protein: CANRQGMNTEAFF. The chain employs TRBV2 and TRBJ1-1, with 7 nucleotides matching TRBD1. V was pared by 10 bases and J by 0 bases, with 5 bases of the junction left unmatched. The CDR3 length is 13 residues. Germline V gene sequence: CDR1 SNHLY, CDR2 FYNNEI.

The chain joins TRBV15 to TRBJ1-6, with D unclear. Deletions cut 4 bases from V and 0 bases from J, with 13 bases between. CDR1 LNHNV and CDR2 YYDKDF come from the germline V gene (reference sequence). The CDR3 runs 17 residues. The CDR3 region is CATSKRGGSSYNSPLHF. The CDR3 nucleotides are TGTGCCACCAGCAAGAGAGGAGGGAGCTCCTATAATTCACCCCTCCACTTT.

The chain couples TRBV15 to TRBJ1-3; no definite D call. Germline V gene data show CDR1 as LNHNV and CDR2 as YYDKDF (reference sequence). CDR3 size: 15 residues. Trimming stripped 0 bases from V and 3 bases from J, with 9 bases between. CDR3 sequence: CATSRDWGGGNTIYF. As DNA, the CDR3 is TGTGCCACCAGCAGAGATTGGGGAGGTGGAAACACCATATATTTT.

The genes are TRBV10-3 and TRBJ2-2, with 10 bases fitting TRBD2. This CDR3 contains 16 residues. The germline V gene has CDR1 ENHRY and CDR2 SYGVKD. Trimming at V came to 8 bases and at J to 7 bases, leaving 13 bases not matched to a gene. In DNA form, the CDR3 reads TGTGCCATCGAGAAGTCTAGCGGGGGTTATGGCGGGGAGCTGTTTTTT. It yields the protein CAIEKSSGGYGGELFF.

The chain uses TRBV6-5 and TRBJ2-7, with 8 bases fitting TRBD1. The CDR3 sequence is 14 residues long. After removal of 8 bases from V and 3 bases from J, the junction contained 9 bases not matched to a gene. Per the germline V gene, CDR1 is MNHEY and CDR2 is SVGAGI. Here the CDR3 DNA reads TGTGCCAGCGCTCAGGGGGCAGAGGGCTACGAGCAGTACTTC. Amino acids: CASAQGAEGYEQYF.

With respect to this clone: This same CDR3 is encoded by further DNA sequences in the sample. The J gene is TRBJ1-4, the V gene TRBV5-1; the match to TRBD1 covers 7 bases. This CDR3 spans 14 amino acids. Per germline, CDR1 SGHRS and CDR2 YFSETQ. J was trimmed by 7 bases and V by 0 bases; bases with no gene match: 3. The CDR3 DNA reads TGCGCCAGCAGCTTGGGGCAGGGGGGTGAAAAACTGTTTTTT. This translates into CASSLGQGGEKLFF.

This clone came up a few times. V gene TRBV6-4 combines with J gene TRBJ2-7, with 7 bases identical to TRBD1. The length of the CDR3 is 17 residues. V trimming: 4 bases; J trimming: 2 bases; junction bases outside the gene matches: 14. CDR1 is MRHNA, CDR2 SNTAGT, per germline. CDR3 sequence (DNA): TGTGCCAGCAGTGTATCCGGGGCCAAGGGGGCAACCTACGAGCAGTACTTC. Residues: CASSVSGAKGATYEQYF.

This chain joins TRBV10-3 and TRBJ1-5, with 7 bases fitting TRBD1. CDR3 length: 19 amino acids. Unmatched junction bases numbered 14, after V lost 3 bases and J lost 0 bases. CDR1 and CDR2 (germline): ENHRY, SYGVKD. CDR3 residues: CAISESDIGTVYSNQPQHF. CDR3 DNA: TGTGCCATCAGTGAATCGGATATTGGGACAGTCTATAGCAATCAGCCCCAGCATTTT.

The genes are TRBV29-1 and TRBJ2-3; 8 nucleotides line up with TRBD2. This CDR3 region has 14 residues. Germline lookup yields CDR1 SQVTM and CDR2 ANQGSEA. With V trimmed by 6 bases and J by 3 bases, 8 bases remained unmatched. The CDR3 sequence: CSVEPGGRTDTQYF. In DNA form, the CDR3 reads TGCAGCGTGGAGCCGGGAGGGCGGACAGATACGCAGTATTTT.

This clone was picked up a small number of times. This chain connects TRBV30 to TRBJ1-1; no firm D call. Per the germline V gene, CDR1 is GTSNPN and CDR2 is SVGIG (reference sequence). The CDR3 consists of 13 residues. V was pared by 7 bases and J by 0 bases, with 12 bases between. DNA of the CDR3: TGTGCCTACACGATACAGCTGAACACTGAAGCTTTCTTT. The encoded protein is CAYTIQLNTEAFF.

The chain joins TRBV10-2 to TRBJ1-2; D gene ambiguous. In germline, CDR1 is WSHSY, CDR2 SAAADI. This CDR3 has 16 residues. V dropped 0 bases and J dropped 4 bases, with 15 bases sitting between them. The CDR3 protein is CASSESLTHGGYGYTF. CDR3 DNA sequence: TGCGCCAGCAGTGAGTCGTTGACTCACGGCGGCTATGGCTACACCTTC.

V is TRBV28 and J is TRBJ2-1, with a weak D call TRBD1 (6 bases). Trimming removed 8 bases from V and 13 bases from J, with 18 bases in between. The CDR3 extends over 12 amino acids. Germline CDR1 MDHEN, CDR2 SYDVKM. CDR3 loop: CASGTEQGRQFF. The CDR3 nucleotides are TGTGCCAGCGGAACCGAACAGGGAAGACAGTTCTTC.

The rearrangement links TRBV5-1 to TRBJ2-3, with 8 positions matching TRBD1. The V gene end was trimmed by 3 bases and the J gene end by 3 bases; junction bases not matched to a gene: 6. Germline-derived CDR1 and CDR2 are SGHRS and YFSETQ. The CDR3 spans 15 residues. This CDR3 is CASSSTGGTTDTQYF. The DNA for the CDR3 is TGCGCCAGCAGCTCCACAGGGGGGACGACAGATACGCAGTATTTT.

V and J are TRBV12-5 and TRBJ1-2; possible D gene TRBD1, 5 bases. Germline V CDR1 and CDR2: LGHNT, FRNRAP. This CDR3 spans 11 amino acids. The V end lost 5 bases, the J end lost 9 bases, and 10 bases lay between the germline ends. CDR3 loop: CASGDSSRYTF. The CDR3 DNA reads TGTGCTAGTGGTGACAGTTCGCGCTACACCTTC. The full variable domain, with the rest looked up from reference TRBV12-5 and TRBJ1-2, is DARVTQTPRHKVTEMGQEVTMRCQPILGHNTVFWYRQTMMQGLELLAYFRNRAPLDDSGMPKDRFSAEMPDATLATLKIQPSEPRDSAVYFCASGDSSRYTFGSGTRLTVV.

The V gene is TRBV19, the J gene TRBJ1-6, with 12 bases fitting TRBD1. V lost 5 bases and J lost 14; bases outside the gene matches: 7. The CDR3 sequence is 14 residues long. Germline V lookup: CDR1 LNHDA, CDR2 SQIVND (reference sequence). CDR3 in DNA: TGTGCCAGTAGTCCCGGGACAGGGGGCCAGTCCCTCCACTTT. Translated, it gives CASSPGTGGQSLHF.

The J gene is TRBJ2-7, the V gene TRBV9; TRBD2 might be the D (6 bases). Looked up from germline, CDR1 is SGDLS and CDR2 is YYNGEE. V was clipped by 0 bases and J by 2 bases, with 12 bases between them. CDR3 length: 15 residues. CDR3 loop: CASSVEGTLTYEQYF. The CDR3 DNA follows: TGTGCCAGCAGCGTAGAAGGGACTCTGACCTACGAGCAGTACTTC.

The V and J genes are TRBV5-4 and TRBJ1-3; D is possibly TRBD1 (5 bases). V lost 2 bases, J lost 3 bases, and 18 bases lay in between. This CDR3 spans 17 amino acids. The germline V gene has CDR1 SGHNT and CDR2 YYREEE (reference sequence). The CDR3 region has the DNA TGTGCCAGCAGCTTAGCAGGGACTCGGGGGAGTGGAAACACCATATATTTT. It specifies CASSLAGTRGSGNTIYF. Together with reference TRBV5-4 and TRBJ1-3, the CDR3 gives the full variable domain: ETGVTQSPTHLIKTRGQQVTLRCSSQSGHNTVSWYQQALGQGPQFIFQYYREEENGRGNFPPRFSGLQFPNYSSELNVNALELDDSALYLCASSLAGTRGSGNTIYFGEGSWLTVV.

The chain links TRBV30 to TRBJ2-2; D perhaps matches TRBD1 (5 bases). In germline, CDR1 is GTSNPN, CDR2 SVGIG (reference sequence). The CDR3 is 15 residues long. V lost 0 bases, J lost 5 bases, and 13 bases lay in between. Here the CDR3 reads CAWSVLQGLTGELFF. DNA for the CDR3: TGTGCCTGGAGTGTACTGCAGGGTCTTACCGGGGAGCTGTTTTTT.

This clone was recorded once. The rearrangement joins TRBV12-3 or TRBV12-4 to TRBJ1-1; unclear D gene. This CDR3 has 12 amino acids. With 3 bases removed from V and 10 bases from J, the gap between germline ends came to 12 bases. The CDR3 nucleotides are TGTGCCAGCAGTTTCGGGGATAAGGCAGCTTTCTTT. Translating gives CASSFGDKAAFF.

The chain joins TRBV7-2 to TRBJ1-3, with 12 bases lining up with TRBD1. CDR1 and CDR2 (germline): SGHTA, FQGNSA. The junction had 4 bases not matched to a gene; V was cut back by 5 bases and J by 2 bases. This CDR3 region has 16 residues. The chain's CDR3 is CASSRDRGRTGNTIYF. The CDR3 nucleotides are TGTGCCAGCAGCCGGGACAGGGGGCGCACTGGAAACACCATATATTTT.

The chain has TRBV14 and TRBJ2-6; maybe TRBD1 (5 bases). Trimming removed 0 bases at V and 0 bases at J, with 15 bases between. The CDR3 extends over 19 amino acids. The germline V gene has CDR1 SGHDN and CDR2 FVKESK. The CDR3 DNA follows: TGTGCCAGCAGCCAAGATGGATGGGGCAACTACTCTGGGGCCAACGTCCTGACTTTC. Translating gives CASSQDGWGNYSGANVLTF. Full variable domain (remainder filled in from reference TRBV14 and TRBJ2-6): EAGVTQFPSHSVIEKGQTVTLRCDPISGHDNLYWYRRVMGKEIKFLLHFVKESKQDESGMPNNRFLAERTGGTYSTLKVQPAELEDSGVYFCASSQDGWGNYSGANVLTFGAGSRLTVL.

The CDR3 DNA is TGTGCCAGCATGGAGGACAGCTCCTACAATGAGCAGTTCTTC. This codes for CASMEDSSYNEQFF. This sequence joins TRBV28 and TRBJ2-1; D might be TRBD1 (6 bases). V was clipped by 7 bases and J by 0 bases, with 10 bases between them. Germline lookup yields CDR1 MDHEN and CDR2 SYDVKM. The CDR3 has 14 amino acids.

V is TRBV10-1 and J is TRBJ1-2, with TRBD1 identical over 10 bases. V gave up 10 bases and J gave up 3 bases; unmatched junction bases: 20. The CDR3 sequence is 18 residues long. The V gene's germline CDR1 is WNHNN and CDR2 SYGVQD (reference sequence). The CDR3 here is CATALDRGRLRHDYGYTF. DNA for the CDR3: TGCGCCACCGCCTTAGACAGGGGGCGACTACGTCACGACTATGGCTACACCTTC.

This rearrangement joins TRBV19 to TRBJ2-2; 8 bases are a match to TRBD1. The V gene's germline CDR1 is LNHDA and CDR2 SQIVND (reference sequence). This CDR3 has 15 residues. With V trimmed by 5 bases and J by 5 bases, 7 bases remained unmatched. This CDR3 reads CASSPDRGGTGELFF. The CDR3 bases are TGTGCCAGTAGTCCCGACAGGGGTGGAACCGGGGAGCTGTTTTTT.

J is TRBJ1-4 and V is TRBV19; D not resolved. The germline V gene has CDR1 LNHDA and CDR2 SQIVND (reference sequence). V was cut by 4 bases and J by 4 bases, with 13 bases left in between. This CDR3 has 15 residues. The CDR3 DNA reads TGTGCCAGTAGTAGAGCGACTGATAATAATGAAAAACTGTTTTTT. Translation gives CASSRATDNNEKLFF.

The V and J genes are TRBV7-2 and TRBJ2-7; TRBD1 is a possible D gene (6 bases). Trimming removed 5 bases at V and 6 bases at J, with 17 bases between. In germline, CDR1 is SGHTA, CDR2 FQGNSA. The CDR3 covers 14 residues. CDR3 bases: TGTGCCAGCAGCGAACCCGGGACACCTGGCGAGCAGTACTTC. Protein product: CASSEPGTPGEQYF.

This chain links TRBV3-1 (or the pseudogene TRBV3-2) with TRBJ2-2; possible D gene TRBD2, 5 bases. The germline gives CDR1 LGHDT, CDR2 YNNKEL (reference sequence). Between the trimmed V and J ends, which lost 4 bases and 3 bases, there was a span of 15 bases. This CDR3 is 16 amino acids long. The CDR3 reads CASSRSLRAYTGELFF. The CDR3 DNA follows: TGTGCCAGCAGCCGAAGTTTGCGGGCCTACACCGGGGAGCTGTTTTTT.

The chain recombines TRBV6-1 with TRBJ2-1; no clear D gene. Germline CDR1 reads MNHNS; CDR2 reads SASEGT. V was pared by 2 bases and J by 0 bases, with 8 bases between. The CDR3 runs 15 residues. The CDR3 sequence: CASSELGSSYNEQFF. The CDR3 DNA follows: TGTGCCAGCAGTGAACTGGGCAGCTCCTACAATGAGCAGTTCTTC.

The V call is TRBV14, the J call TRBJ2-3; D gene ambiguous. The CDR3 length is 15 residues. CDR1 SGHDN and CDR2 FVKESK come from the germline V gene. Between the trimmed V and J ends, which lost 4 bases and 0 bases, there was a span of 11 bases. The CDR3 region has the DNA TGTGCCAGCAGCCTTACTTTCTCTAGCACAGATACGCAGTATTTT. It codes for CASSLTFSSTDTQYF.

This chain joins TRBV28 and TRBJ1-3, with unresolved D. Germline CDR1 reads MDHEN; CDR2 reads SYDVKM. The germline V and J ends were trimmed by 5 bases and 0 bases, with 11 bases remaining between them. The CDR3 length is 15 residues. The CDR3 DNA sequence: TGTGCCAGCAGTGGCGGCTTAGACTCTGGAAACACCATATATTTT. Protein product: CASSGGLDSGNTIYF.